What follows is one T cell receptor beta chain and its context. The antigen is undetermined. Per the study methods: Filtering differed for immunoSEQ, which gave only junction sequences without quality scores. The method was immunoSEQ multiplex PCR; TCRdb's version includes in-frame clones alone and lacks a portion of them. V, J and clone size derive from that table, while D and trimming were established from the DNA sequence. The sample holds some 1 million clones, around four fifths seen once. These data originate in a study of shared clonotypes between healthy human individuals. Study-level background: Two female and a few male donors aged 18 to 49 were enrolled. The study, taken as a whole, reports: Non-shared clonotypes showed lower generation probabilities than clonotypes common to all four donors.

The CD4+ fraction was divided into a CD45RA+ naive subset and a CD45RA-negative memory subset. From germline, CDR1 is SGHRS and CDR2 YFSETQ. The CDR3 is made up of 14 amino acids. Trimming removed 3 bases from V and 8 bases from J, with 17 bases in between. The chain links TRBV5-1 to TRBJ1-2; D is ambiguous. Sequenced material: memory CD4+ T cells sorted from blood. Subset noted: CD45RA-negative fraction. This TCR came from a man aged 18 to 30 in good health. CDR3 sequence: CASSWDSTSMGYTF. The CDR3 nucleotides read TGCGCCAGCAGCTGGGATTCTACGTCTATGGGCTACACCTTC. The complete variable domain, with remaining parts taken from reference TRBV5-1 and TRBJ1-2, reads KAGVTQTPRYLIKTRGQQVTLSCSPISGHRSVSWYQQTPGQGLQFLFEYFSETQRNKGNFPGRFSGRQFSNSRSEMNVSTLELGDSALYLCASSWDSTSMGYTFGSGTRLTVV.